Shown below are 13 T cell receptor beta chains from a single sample sequenced in a study of radiation and T cells in renal cell carcinoma. The assay was immunoSEQ multiplex PCR, and TCRdb's table has in-frame clones only and misses some. The sample shows roughly 90,000 clones, just under 85% of them seen only once. Documented time point: blood 4 weeks post-SBRT, at nephrectomy. Treatment defined: 15 Gy SBRT to primary tumor, nephrectomy 4 weeks later. The sample was blood, taken from a patient whose treatment included radiotherapy and nephrectomy. Receptors originate from a man aged 50 to 59 with renal cell carcinoma.

CDR3 DNA: TGTGCCAGCAGCCAAGATAACACCTACGAGCAGTACTTC. It translates to CASSQDNTYEQYF. The V call is TRBV4-2, the J call TRBJ2-7; D unresolved. CDR3 length equals 13 residues. Germline CDR1 is LGHNA and CDR2 is YNFKEQ. Trimming pared 0 bases from V and 2 bases from J, leaving 5 bases between.

V and J are TRBV5-1 and TRBJ1-1; D is undetermined. The CDR3 is 14 residues long. Trimming cost V 2 bases and J 0 bases, with 8 bases left between them. Germline V lookup: CDR1 SGHRS, CDR2 YFSETQ. The CDR3 region is CASSFGVVNTEAFF. CDR3 nucleotide sequence: TGCGCCAGCAGCTTCGGGGTCGTGAACACTGAAGCTTTCTTT. Full variable domain (rest looked up from reference TRBV5-1 and TRBJ1-1): KAGVTQTPRYLIKTRGQQVTLSCSPISGHRSVSWYQQTPGQGLQFLFEYFSETQRNKGNFPGRFSGRQFSNSRSEMNVSTLELGDSALYLCASSFGVVNTEAFFGQGTRLTVV.

A remark on this clone: Different DNA sequences within this sample yield the same CDR3. V gene TRBV7-8 combines with J gene TRBJ2-3, with D possibly matching TRBD2 (6 bases). V was pared by 6 bases and J by 1 base, with 8 bases between. Per germline, CDR1 SGHVS and CDR2 FQNEAQ. There are 13 residues in the CDR3. The CDR3 nucleotides are TGTGCCAGCAGTCCTAGCGGCACAGATACGCAGTATTTT. It encodes CASSPSGTDTQYF.

The gene calls are TRBV9 and TRBJ2-3; the D call may be TRBD1 or TRBD2 (6 bases each). Germline V gives CDR1 SGDLS, CDR2 YYNGEE. This CDR3 region has 15 residues. The V and J ends lost 3 bases and 5 bases respectively, with 16 bases between them. The CDR3 coding sequence is TGTGCCAGCAGCGATTGGGGGGCGCGGGAAGATACGCAGTATTTT. This codes for CASSDWGAREDTQYF.

The chain couples TRBV5-6 to TRBJ1-2, with unresolved D. CDR1 and CDR2 from the germline V gene are SGHDT and YYEEEE. The CDR3 is 13 amino acids. The V end was cut by 1 base, the J end by 8 bases, with 12 bases between. CDR3 sequence: CASSLTAAGGYTF. CDR3 bases: TGTGCCAGCAGCTTGACAGCGGCGGGAGGCTACACCTTC.

In this sample, this clone turned up a few times. The genes are TRBV21-1 and TRBJ1-1; the D call TRBD1 from the table was never checked on the DNA. TRBV21-1 is noted as a pseudogene. There are 15 residues in the CDR3. The CDR3 coding sequence is TGTGCCAGCAGCAAAACGGGACAGATGAACACTGAAGCTTTCTTT. It is translated as CASSKTGQMNTEAFF.

The genes are TRBV9 and TRBJ1-5; 9 bases fit TRBD1. Losses at the gene ends were 3 bases for V and 7 bases for J; bases not matched to a gene: 8. The CDR3 extends over 15 amino acids. The germline gives CDR1 SGDLS, CDR2 YYNGEE. The CDR3 DNA is TGTGCCAGCAGCGCGGGACAGGGAGCGGGACAGCCCCAGCATTTT. Encoded protein: CASSAGQGAGQPQHF.

The chain employs TRBV4-3 and TRBJ2-1; the D gene is possibly TRBD1 (6 bases). The germline CDR1 and CDR2 sequences are LGHNA and YSLEER. The CDR3 extends over 12 amino acids. V lost 0 bases and J lost 14, with 11 bases in between. CDR3 DNA: TGCGCCAGCAGCCAAGATCAGGGGAGTAAGTTCTTC. This gives the protein CASSQDQGSKFF.

About this clone: Other DNA sequences in this sample translate to the same CDR3. The chain's CDR3 is CASSVSPQETQYF. CDR3 bases: TGTGCCAGCAGCGTATCACCCCAAGAGACCCAGTACTTC. The chain has TRBV9 and TRBJ2-5; no firm D call. Trimming stripped 1 base from V and 1 base from J, with 5 bases between. This CDR3 comprises 13 residues. Germline CDR1 reads SGDLS; CDR2 reads YYNGEE. Together with reference TRBV9 and TRBJ2-5, the CDR3 gives the full variable domain: DSGVTQTPKHLITATGQRVTLRCSPRSGDLSVYWYQQSLDQGLQFLIQYYNGEERAKGNILERFSAQQFPDLHSELNLSSLELGDSALYFCASSVSPQETQYFGPGTRLLVL.

The CDR3 here is CASSLARGPTGETQYF. The CDR3 DNA is TGTGCCAGCAGCTTAGCTCGGGGACCGACGGGGGAGACCCAGTACTTC. The V call is TRBV7-8, the J call TRBJ2-5; either TRBD1 or TRBD2 may supply D (5 bases each). V shed 0 bases and J shed 5 bases, with 16 bases lying between them. Germline CDR1 SGHVS, CDR2 FQNEAQ. There are 16 residues in the CDR3.

The rearrangement links TRBV7-2 to TRBJ2-1; D is ambiguous. Germline CDR1 SGHTA, CDR2 FQGNSA. The CDR3 has 13 amino acids. Trimming shortened V by 0 bases and J by 4 bases, and 4 bases separated the two germline ends. The CDR3 reads CASSLAKYNEQFF. The CDR3 nucleotides are TGTGCCAGCAGCTTAGCGAAGTACAATGAGCAGTTCTTC.

The V gene is TRBV5-1, the J gene TRBJ2-7; 7 bases align to TRBD1. J gave up 0 bases and V 1 base, and 7 bases lay outside the gene matches. The germline gives CDR1 SGHRS, CDR2 YFSETQ. This CDR3 contains 16 residues. This CDR3 reads CASSLQLQGSSYEQYF. Written as DNA, the CDR3 is TGCGCCAGCAGCTTGCAATTACAGGGGAGCTCCTACGAGCAGTACTTC.

V and J are TRBV27 and TRBJ1-1, with D perhaps matching TRBD1 (5 bases). V was cut by 3 bases and J by 4 bases, with 9 bases left in between. Looked up from germline, CDR1 is MNHEY and CDR2 is SMNVEV (reference sequence). The CDR3 is 13 amino acids. The CDR3 bases are TGTGCCAGCAGTTTTGCCAGGGCCACTGAAGCTTTCTTT. Encoded protein: CASSFARATEAFF.